Listed here is a single TCR beta chain. Its antigen remains unknown. The sample originates from a study of T cell responses to AZD1222 COVID-19 vaccine. Method: immunoSEQ multiplex PCR; TCRdb's copy keeps in-frame clones and lacks some. The sample contains around 140,000 clones, around 85% of which appear only once. Whole-study results and caveats: Just six people given AZD1222 tested seropositive at baseline.

V lost 4 bases, J lost 6 bases, and 18 bases lay in between. CDR3 size: 15 residues. CDR1 is LGHDT, CDR2 YNNKEL, per germline (reference sequence). This specimen consisted of peripheral blood, obtained 28 days after the second dose of the MenACWY control vaccine. The TCR sequence derives from an adult who received the MenACWY meningococcal vaccine as a control. The gene calls are TRBV3-1 (or the pseudogene TRBV3-2) and TRBJ1-1; D remains unclear. Here the CDR3 reads CASSPLGSVGAEAFF. The CDR3 DNA reads as TGTGCCAGCAGCCCGTTAGGGTCCGTGGGCGCTGAAGCTTTCTTT.